This T cell receptor beta chain was obtained from a study of Ad26.COV2.S vaccination and SARS-CoV-2 variants. Whole-study context: Donor was in the COV1001 Ad26.COV2.S trial arm.

Per the germline V gene, CDR1 is MNHNY and CDR2 is SVGAGI (reference sequence). This CDR3 region has 15 residues. The V end was cut by 0 bases, the J end by 4 bases, with 10 bases between. Indicated treatment: roughly 19 received Ad26.COV2.S at low or high dose, single or two shots; 5 received placebo; per-sample allocation not given. Vaccine and placebo recipients were sampled on day 63 after the first injection. Data came from immunoSEQ multiplex PCR; TCRdb stores just in-frame clones and leaves some out. The repertoire holds about 380,000 clones, with roughly four fifths as singletons. This material consisted of peripheral blood, taken in a trial of Ad26.COV2.S vaccine versus placebo. J is TRBJ1-3 and V is TRBV6-6; weak D call: TRBD1 (6 bases). This clonotype was sampled from a person between 18 and 65 years old who received the Ad26.COV2.S COVID-19 vaccine or a placebo. CDR3 nucleotides: TGTGCCAGCAGTTACTCAGGGGGTCCCGGAAACACCATATATTTT. Its protein product is CASSYSGGPGNTIYF.